This passage covers 19 T cell receptor beta chains from one sample sequenced in a study of spatial heterogeneity in lung cancer. TCRdb itself ran the 5' RACE reads through MiXCR, one entry per CDR3 protein. The sample lists about 38,000 distinct CDR3 sequences; 6.5% to 8.5% were seen once. The time point here: sample taken at primary tumor resection. Material for sequencing was whole RNA from tumor, nontumor lung or frozen PBMC, left unsorted. This specimen consisted of PBMCs, obtained at surgery. The receptors originated from a male donor with early-stage non-small cell lung cancer.

At least ten counts were recorded for this clonotype. The chain carries TRBV12-3 or TRBV12-4 and TRBJ1-5; no reliable D call. The CDR3 covers 14 residues. Trimming shortened V by 4 bases and J by 2 bases, and 9 bases separated the two germline ends. CDR3 amino acids: CASSSPGRNQPQHF. Written as DNA, the CDR3 is TGTGCCAGCAGTTCTCCTGGCCGCAATCAGCCCCAGCATTTT.

This chain uses TRBV9 with TRBJ2-3; TRBD2 aligns across 9 bases. The CDR3 runs 14 residues. With 5 bases clipped from V and 7 bases from J, the junction kept 8 bases outside the gene matches. Germline CDR1 SGDLS, CDR2 YYNGEE. CDR3 in amino acids: CASSRRGGSHTQYF. The DNA of the CDR3 is TGTGCCAGCAGTAGGCGGGGGGGAAGTCATACGCAGTATTTT.

The chain couples TRBV6-2 or TRBV6-3 to TRBJ2-2; D unresolved. Trimming cost V 5 bases and J 1 base, with 8 bases left between them. This CDR3 is built from 14 residues. CDR1 and CDR2 (germline): MNHEY, SVGEGT. The DNA of the CDR3 is TGTGCCAGCAGTGAGAGACTGAACACCGGGGAGCTGTTTTTT. This sequence encodes CASSERLNTGELFF.

This clonotype was found many times. The chain has TRBV6-2 or TRBV6-3 and TRBJ2-3; 12 bases match TRBD2. The length of the CDR3 is 16 residues. Germline-derived CDR1 and CDR2 are MNHEY and SVGEGT. V dropped 1 base and J dropped 8; count of bases not matched to a gene: 7. The CDR3 here is CASSYLSSGRAGTQYF. The CDR3 nucleotides read TGTGCCAGCAGTTACTTGTCTAGCGGGAGGGCCGGTACGCAGTATTTT.

This clonotype was detected ten times or more. This chain links TRBV7-2 with TRBJ2-5; maybe TRBD1 (6 bases). CDR1 is SGHTA, CDR2 FQGNSA, per germline. The CDR3 length is 14 residues. Trimming stripped 5 bases from V and 1 base from J, with 11 bases between. CDR3 in DNA: TGTGCCAGCAGCACAGGGACGGTCCAAGAGACCCAGTACTTC. Its protein is CASSTGTVQETQYF.

V is TRBV20-1 and J is TRBJ2-3; D gene unclear. V was cut by 5 bases and J by 5 bases, with 17 bases left in between. The CDR3 contains 14 residues. The germline gives CDR1 DFQATT, CDR2 SNEGSKA (reference sequence). The CDR3 here is CSAPPGVRLDTQYF. For the CDR3, the DNA is TGCAGTGCTCCTCCGGGCGTCCGTTTAGATACGCAGTATTTT.

This clonotype was seen repeatedly, ten times or more. The rearrangement uses TRBV3-1 and TRBJ1-5; the D gene is possibly TRBD1 (5 bases). Germline V gene sequence: CDR1 LGHDT, CDR2 YNNKEL (reference sequence). This CDR3 contains 15 residues. The V end was cut by 1 base, the J end by 0 bases, with 7 bases between. The CDR3 here is CASSQAGDSNQPQHF. The DNA for the CDR3 is TGTGCCAGCAGCCAAGCGGGGGATAGCAATCAGCCCCAGCATTTT.

This clonotype was recorded many times. V and J are TRBV4-3 and TRBJ2-2; 7 bases line up with TRBD1. The CDR3 contains 18 residues. V lost 6 bases to trimming and J lost 0 bases; unmatched junction nucleotides: 13. Germline CDR1 reads LGHNA; CDR2 reads YSLEER. The CDR3 bases are TGCGCCAGCAGACCCGGGACAGCTTTTCGGACGAACACCGGGGAGCTGTTTTTT. Its protein product is CASRPGTAFRTNTGELFF.

The V gene is TRBV6-8, the J gene TRBJ2-1; the D gene is possibly TRBD1 (6 bases). The length of the CDR3 is 20 residues. With 5 bases removed from V and 4 bases from J, the gap between germline ends came to 30 bases. Germline V gene sequence: CDR1 MNHGY, CDR2 SAAAGT. The CDR3 nucleotides are TGTGCCAGCAGTCCTCGGATCCCGGTTATGGGGGCTTTATTGTACAATGAGCAGTTCTTC. Translated, it gives CASSPRIPVMGALLYNEQFF.

V is TRBV21-1 and J is TRBJ1-4; no DNA check was done on the table's D call, TRBD1. TRBV21-1 counts as a pseudogene. This CDR3 has 17 residues. The CDR3 sequence is CASSKEKGASANEKLFF. CDR3 DNA sequence: TGTGCCAGCAGCAAAGAGAAAGGGGCATCGGCTAATGAAAAACTGTTTTTT.

The V call is TRBV30, the J call TRBJ2-2; 9 nucleotides align to TRBD1. Germline lookup yields CDR1 GTSNPN and CDR2 SVGIG (reference sequence). V dropped 1 base and J dropped 6; count of bases not matched to a gene: 3. The CDR3 is made up of 14 amino acids. CDR3 DNA sequence: TGTGCCTGGAGTGGTAGACAGGGGGCCGGGGAGCTGTTTTTT. It yields the protein CAWSGRQGAGELFF.

This clonotype occurred many times. This chain uses TRBV12-3 or TRBV12-4 with TRBJ2-1; D gene ambiguous. The V gene lost 5 bases and the J gene lost 9 bases, with 11 bases spanning the gap. This CDR3 is 12 amino acids long. The CDR3 DNA follows: TGTGCCAGCAGTGCCGGAAAAAGTGAGCAGTTCTTC. Translating gives CASSAGKSEQFF.

J is TRBJ2-2 and V is TRBV6-5; D is perhaps TRBD1 or TRBD2 (5 bases each). Germline V gene sequence: CDR1 MNHEY, CDR2 SVGAGI. This CDR3 comprises 17 residues. Trimming took 5 bases from V and 1 from J, leaving 17 bases between them. CDR3 loop: CASSRDSGTVNTGELFF. CDR3 nucleotides: TGTGCCAGCAGTCGCGATTCCGGGACGGTGAACACCGGGGAGCTGTTTTTT.

This clonotype was picked up a small number of times. CDR3 sequence (DNA): TGTGCCAGCAGCACTCCCGGGACAGGGGGTTGCAATCAGCCCCAGCATTTT. It encodes CASSTPGTGGCNQPQHF. The J gene is TRBJ1-5, the V gene TRBV21-1; the table assigns TRBD1, which was not confirmed against the DNA. TRBV21-1 is given as a pseudogene. The CDR3 has 17 amino acids.

The genes are TRBV2 and TRBJ2-2; the D is unclear. Germline V gene data show CDR1 as SNHLY and CDR2 as FYNNEI. The V end lost 4 bases, the J end lost 5 bases, and 14 bases lay between the germline ends. The CDR3 sequence is 15 residues long. CDR3: CASSASPSGTGELFF. The CDR3 nucleotides are TGTGCCAGCAGTGCTTCGCCCTCGGGTACCGGGGAGCTGTTTTTT.

This clonotype was picked up many times. The V gene is TRBV9, the J gene TRBJ2-1; possibly TRBD1 or TRBD2 for D (5 bases each). This CDR3 is 12 amino acids long. The germline V and J ends were trimmed by 6 bases and 7 bases, with 11 bases remaining between them. Per germline, CDR1 SGDLS and CDR2 YYNGEE. The CDR3 DNA reads as TGTGCCAGCACGGGACCGGGGAATGAGCAGTTCTTC. Its translation: CASTGPGNEQFF.

The table lists this clonotype with many counts. The chain couples TRBV19 to TRBJ1-1; D is ambiguous. Trimming removed 7 bases at V and 0 bases at J, with 12 bases between. The V gene's germline CDR1 is LNHDA and CDR2 SQIVND (reference sequence). The CDR3 has 14 residues. CDR3 loop: CASTAGPLNTEAFF. The CDR3 DNA sequence: TGTGCCAGTACGGCAGGACCGTTGAACACTGAAGCTTTCTTT.

This clonotype has a count of ten or more. The chain uses TRBV7-4 and TRBJ2-7; weak D call: TRBD2 (5 bases). The CDR3 runs to 13 residues. CDR1 and CDR2 from the germline V gene are SGHVT and SQSDAQ. V lost 0 bases and J lost 4, with 7 bases in between. The CDR3 loop is CASSLAEEYEQYV. In DNA, the CDR3 is TGTGCCAGCAGCTTAGCGGAGGAGTACGAGCAGTACGTC.

This chain uses TRBV7-6 with TRBJ2-1; D is perhaps TRBD2 (6 bases). The V and J ends lost 3 bases and 0 bases respectively, with 12 bases between them. Germline assignment: CDR1 SGHVS and CDR2 FNYEAQ. CDR3 length: 16 amino acids. The CDR3 loop reads CASSFGGSSSYNEQFF. Written as DNA, the CDR3 is TGTGCCAGCAGCTTTGGGGGGTCGAGCTCCTACAATGAGCAGTTCTTC. Using reference TRBV7-6 and TRBJ2-1 for the parts outside the CDR3, the full variable domain is GAGVSQSPRYKVTKRGQDVALRCDPISGHVSLYWYRQALGQGPEFLTYFNYEAQQDKSGLPNDRFSAERPEGSISTLTIQRTEQRDSAMYRCASSFGGSSSYNEQFFGPGTRLTVL.